The 2 T cell receptor beta chains below all came from one sample that was sequenced in a study of T cell repertoires in cytomegalovirus infection. TCRdb processed the reads anew with MiXCR; each CDR3 protein has one entry. This repertoire shows around 200,000 distinct CDR3 sequences, approximately 18% found once; its top ten account for 20% to 25%. Specimen: CD8+ T cells from PBMCs. These receptors were collected from a human donor in good health (CMV status not recorded). Some clones in this sample may be carry-over from other donors' samples.

This clonotype is a singleton in its sample. This chain uses TRBV2 with TRBJ1-4; D is unresolved. Trimming removed 7 bases from V and 0 bases from J, with 15 bases in between. Germline CDR1 is SNHLY and CDR2 is FYNNEI. There are 16 residues in the CDR3. This CDR3 reads CASTEPPGPTNEKLFF. For the CDR3, the DNA is TGTGCCAGCACCGAACCCCCAGGCCCAACTAATGAAAAACTGTTTTTT.

The chain employs TRBV4-2 and TRBJ1-1; 10 bases match TRBD1. The germline V gene has CDR1 LGHNA and CDR2 YNFKEQ. After removal of 1 base from V and 5 bases from J, the junction contained 4 bases not matched to a gene. This CDR3 has 15 residues. CDR3 residues: CASSQARTGGTEAFF. DNA for the CDR3: TGTGCCAGCAGCCAAGCCCGGACAGGGGGAACTGAAGCTTTCTTT.